Below, 3 T cell receptor beta chains from the same sample are listed, as sequenced in a study of T cells in Graves' hyperthyroidism and ophthalmopathy. RNA transcripts provided the source from which TCR beta CDR3 regions were amplified. Carried out on the TCR CDR3, a first-round RT-PCR used the HTBI primer set. TCRdb itself ran the multiplex PCR reads through MiXCR, one entry per CDR3 protein. The profile shows nearly 110,000 distinct CDR3 sequences, approximately 15% of them singletons. The sequenced sample was blood. The receptors derive from a woman aged 50 to 60 with Graves' hyperthyroidism.

This clonotype appeared many times. The genes are TRBV29-1 and TRBJ2-7, with TRBD2 matching 7 bases. The CDR3 is made up of 16 amino acids. Germline CDR1 and CDR2: SQVTM and ANQGSEA. V shed 3 bases and J 0 bases; nucleotides not matched to a gene: 11. The CDR3, as DNA: TGCAGCGTTGATGGGCTGCGGGGGAAACCCTCCTACGAGCAGTACTTC. This sequence encodes CSVDGLRGKPSYEQYF.

This clonotype was detected ten times or more. This rearrangement joins TRBV19 to TRBJ2-2, with D hard to call. Germline values: CDR1 LNHDA, CDR2 SQIVND (reference sequence). The CDR3 has 13 residues. The CDR3 nucleotides read TGTCGATCCAGGTTCGCGAACACCGGGGAGCTGTTTTTT. Translation gives CRSRFANTGELFF.

This clonotype occurred many times. The chain is built from TRBV18 and TRBJ2-3; D call uncertain. V lost 3 bases and J 2 bases, leaving 9 bases between the germline ends. Germline assignment: CDR1 KGHSH and CDR2 LQKENI. CDR3 length: 14 residues. CDR3 DNA: TGTGCCAGCTCACCGTCACAGAACACAGATACGCAGTATTTT. This gives the protein CASSPSQNTDTQYF.